The 21 T cell receptor beta chains reported below all come from one sample, sequenced in a study of cytomegalovirus exposure and HLA in healthy donors. The PCR ran on 60 Vbeta and 13 Jbeta primers. Generated by immunoSEQ multiplex PCR, the TCRdb table keeps only in-frame clones and is missing some. The sample lists approximately 140,000 clones, more than 75% seen once, with 3% to 3.5% in the top ten. Source material: PBMCs. Receptor source: a man aged 18 to 29 in good health and CMV-seropositive.

This sequence joins TRBV28 and TRBJ2-7; D not resolved. CDR1 MDHEN and CDR2 SYDVKM come from the germline V gene. CDR3 size: 18 residues. V shed 5 bases and J shed 2 bases, with 25 bases lying between them. For the CDR3, the DNA is TGTGCCAGCAGTGGAAAGATCAGACTCGAAACGATTACCTACGAGCAGTACTTC. Its translation: CASSGKIRLETITYEQYF.

This sequence joins TRBV5-1 and TRBJ1-4, with 10 bases lining up with TRBD1. The length of the CDR3 is 18 residues. Germline-derived CDR1 and CDR2 are SGHRS and YFSETQ. V gave up 0 bases and J gave up 0 bases; unmatched junction bases: 5. Here the CDR3 reads CASSLGLGQGTTNEKLFF. CDR3 DNA: TGCGCCAGCAGCTTGGGTTTGGGACAGGGGACAACTAATGAAAAACTGTTTTTT.

The chain couples TRBV7-2 to TRBJ2-1, with TRBD2 matching 7 bases. Germline V gene sequence: CDR1 SGHTA, CDR2 FQGNSA. The CDR3 consists of 15 residues. The V gene end was trimmed by 5 bases and the J gene end by 15 bases; junction bases not matched to a gene: 19. CDR3: CASSTQVGERGVRFF. CDR3 in DNA: TGTGCCAGCAGCACCCAAGTGGGAGAGCGGGGTGTCCGGTTCTTC.

J is TRBJ1-1 and V is TRBV4-1; no firm D call. In germline, CDR1 is MGHRA, CDR2 YSYEKL. V was trimmed by 1 base and J by 0 bases, leaving 9 bases between them. The CDR3 spans 15 residues. The CDR3 DNA reads TGCGCCAGCAGCCAAGTTAGCTGGCTGAACACTGAAGCTTTCTTT. Translation: CASSQVSWLNTEAFF.

This chain connects TRBV6-1 to TRBJ2-3, with D unresolved. This CDR3 contains 14 residues. Trimming cost V 4 bases and J 0 bases, with 8 bases left between them. Germline loops: CDR1 MNHNS, CDR2 SASEGT. CDR3 bases: TGTGCCAGCAGTGCCCTCACTAGCACAGATACGCAGTATTTT. Translating it yields CASSALTSTDTQYF.

The CDR3 loop is CASSSDRGVGNQPQHF. The CDR3 DNA sequence: TGTGCCAGCAGTTCAGACAGGGGAGTCGGGAATCAGCCCCAGCATTTT. The chain uses TRBV28 and TRBJ1-5; 8 bases align to TRBD1. The germline CDR1 and CDR2 sequences are MDHEN and SYDVKM. The CDR3 is made up of 16 amino acids. Trimming removed 4 bases from V and 4 bases from J; junction bases left unmatched: 9. Drawing the rest from reference TRBV28 and TRBJ1-5, the complete variable domain is DVKVTQSSRYLVKRTGEKVFLECVQDMDHENMFWYRQDPGLGLRLIYFSYDVKMKEKGDIPEGYSVSREKKERFSLILESASTNQTSMYLCASSSDRGVGNQPQHFGDGTRLSIL.

CDR3 DNA: TGTGCCAGCAGCTCCCCTGGGCTAGCGGGAGCGCCCGGAGAGACCCAGTACTTC. Translation: CASSSPGLAGAPGETQYF. The chain recombines TRBV7-9 with TRBJ2-5, with 10 bases identical to TRBD2. The CDR3 extends over 18 amino acids. Germline CDR1 reads SEHNR; CDR2 reads FQNEAQ (reference sequence). With 4 bases clipped from V and 4 bases from J, the junction kept 15 bases outside the gene matches.

The gene calls are TRBV28 and TRBJ1-5; D remains ambiguous. This CDR3 contains 15 residues. Trimming stripped 3 bases from V and 0 bases from J, with 9 bases between. Germline V gene lookup returns CDR1 MDHEN and CDR2 SYDVKM. CDR3 in DNA: TGTGCCAGCAGTTTCTATCGTCCTAGCAATCAGCCCCAGCATTTT. Encoded protein: CASSFYRPSNQPQHF.

The chain is built from TRBV6-4 and TRBJ2-1, with 9 bases lining up with TRBD2. V dropped 2 bases and J dropped 5; count of bases not matched to a gene: 10. Per the germline V gene, CDR1 is MRHNA and CDR2 is SNTAGT. CDR3 size: 17 residues. In DNA, the CDR3 is TGTGCCAGCAGTGACCCGTTAGCGGGAGTGGGGAACAATGAGCAGTTCTTC. It yields the protein CASSDPLAGVGNNEQFF.

V gene TRBV10-2 combines with J gene TRBJ2-1; 12 nucleotides align to TRBD2. This CDR3 has 14 residues. Germline CDR1 is WSHSY and CDR2 is SAAADI. Germline trimming cut 11 bases from V and 1 base from J; bases unmatched to any gene: 3. CDR3 sequence: CASLAGGSYNEQFF. The CDR3 coding sequence is TGCGCCTCCCTAGCGGGAGGGTCCTACAATGAGCAGTTCTTC.

V gene TRBV13 combines with J gene TRBJ1-1; tentatively, D is TRBD1 (6 bases). V dropped 3 bases and J dropped 3 bases, with 14 bases sitting between them. This CDR3 comprises 15 residues. Germline CDR1 reads PRHDT; CDR2 reads FYEKMQ (reference sequence). Here the CDR3 reads CASSFRQATHTEAFF. CDR3 nucleotides: TGTGCCAGCAGCTTTCGACAGGCCACCCACACTGAAGCTTTCTTT.

J is TRBJ2-5 and V is TRBV5-1; D call uncertain. The germline V gene has CDR1 SGHRS and CDR2 YFSETQ. V gave up 4 bases and J gave up 0 bases, with 7 bases separating them. The CDR3 runs 13 residues. The CDR3 nucleotides are TGCGCCAGCAGCCCGGTGTACCAAGAGACCCAGTACTTC. It translates to CASSPVYQETQYF.

This clone showed up just a few times. V and J are TRBV29-1 and TRBJ2-1; 9 nucleotides align to TRBD1. Per the germline V gene, CDR1 is SQVTM and CDR2 is ANQGSEA. The CDR3 is made up of 12 amino acids. J was trimmed by 8 bases and V by 3 bases; bases with no gene match: 2. For the CDR3, the DNA is TGCAGCGTTGATGACAGGGGGTATGAGCAGTTCTTC. Residues: CSVDDRGYEQFF.

The rearrangement uses TRBV27 and TRBJ1-2, with D possibly matching TRBD1 (5 bases). Germline V lookup: CDR1 MNHEY, CDR2 SMNVEV (reference sequence). The V end was cut by 2 bases, the J end by 1 base, with 20 bases between. The CDR3 is 18 residues long. The CDR3 nucleotides read TGTGCCAGCAGTTTACGTAGGCCAGGGTCTATAAATAACTATGGCTACACCTTC. Translating it yields CASSLRRPGSINNYGYTF.

The chain joins TRBV18 to TRBJ1-2; no reliable D call. V lost 1 base, J lost 6 bases, and 9 bases lay in between. The germline CDR1 and CDR2 sequences are KGHSH and LQKENI. The CDR3 is 13 residues long. CDR3 protein: CASSPRLRDGYTF. CDR3 nucleotide sequence: TGTGCCAGCTCACCACGATTGAGGGATGGCTACACCTTC.

The genes are TRBV4-1 and TRBJ1-1, with TRBD1 as a possible D gene (5 bases). The CDR3 sequence is 13 residues long. Trimming left V 2 bases short and J 8 bases short, with 12 bases between. Germline V gives CDR1 MGHRA, CDR2 YSYEKL. DNA of the CDR3: TGCGCCAGCAGCCAAAGTTTGTCAGGGGAAGCTTTCTTT. Translated: CASSQSLSGEAFF.

The chain joins TRBV15 to TRBJ2-1; D is possibly TRBD2 (6 bases). Germline lookup yields CDR1 LNHNV and CDR2 YYDKDF (reference sequence). The CDR3 runs to 14 residues. Trimming took off 6 bases at V and 6 bases at J, with 15 bases between the two ends. The CDR3 sequence: CATRSGLDSNEQFF. For the CDR3, the DNA is TGTGCCACCAGGAGCGGGCTAGACTCCAATGAGCAGTTCTTC.

This rearrangement joins TRBV29-1 to TRBJ2-3, with TRBD2 matching 12 bases. V was clipped by 1 base and J by 8 bases; unmatched bases: 7. The germline CDR1 and CDR2 sequences are SQVTM and ANQGSEA. The CDR3 loop spans 15 amino acids. CDR3 coding DNA: TGCAGCGTTGAAGGGCTAGCGGGAGGGCCAGCTACGCAGTATTTT. It specifies CSVEGLAGGPATQYF.

The genes are TRBV19 and TRBJ1-4; TRBD1 agrees at 9 bases. The CDR3 runs to 14 residues. V trimming: 5 bases; J trimming: 6 bases; junction bases outside the gene matches: 4. Germline CDR1 reads LNHDA; CDR2 reads SQIVND (reference sequence). CDR3 DNA: TGTGCCAGTAGTCCCCGGACAGGGGATGAAAAACTGTTTTTT. Translation gives CASSPRTGDEKLFF.

The gene calls are TRBV28 and TRBJ1-1; no clear D. The CDR3 length is 12 residues. V gave up 5 bases and J gave up 10 bases, with 14 bases separating them. Germline CDR1 reads MDHEN; CDR2 reads SYDVKM. CDR3 protein: CASSPRGIGAFF. The CDR3 bases are TGTGCCAGCAGTCCAAGAGGGATAGGAGCTTTCTTT. Full variable domain (missing parts from reference TRBV28 and TRBJ1-1): DVKVTQSSRYLVKRTGEKVFLECVQDMDHENMFWYRQDPGLGLRLIYFSYDVKMKEKGDIPEGYSVSREKKERFSLILESASTNQTSMYLCASSPRGIGAFFGQGTRLTVV.

The V gene is TRBV19, the J gene TRBJ1-1; the D is unclear. Trimming left V 5 bases short and J 4 bases short, with 14 bases between. Per germline, CDR1 LNHDA and CDR2 SQIVND (reference sequence). The CDR3 has 14 amino acids. The CDR3 bases are TGTGCCAGTAGTGCTAATCACTACCCCACTGAAGCTTTCTTT. Translated: CASSANHYPTEAFF.